This T cell receptor beta chain stems from a study of blood T cell repertoires in COVID-19. Study information: Samples of COVID-19 (acute and convalescent) were obtained from the United States, Italy and Spain.

A Seattle source enrolled patients during active infection and followed them longitudinally. With V trimmed by 1 base and J by 5 bases, 5 bases remained unmatched. Looked up from germline, CDR1 is GTSNPN and CDR2 is SVGIG (reference sequence). The CDR3 covers 16 residues. Original handling: Amplification of reference gene primers was used by the study to estimate nucleated cell counts. Sequencing used immunoSEQ multiplex PCR; TCRdb keeps in-frame clones, though not all of them. For V, J and clone size, that table is used; D and trimming come from the DNA. This sample carries over 200,000 clones, approximately 83% of them seen once, and the ten largest clones take roughly 1.3%.

The sequencing sample was made of peripheral blood. This TCR came from a woman in her twenties or thirties with COVID-19, enrolled during active disease. The chain couples TRBV30 to TRBJ2-2; the match to TRBD2 covers 12 bases. CDR3 DNA sequence: TGTGCCTGGAGTGCACGGACTAGCGGGGTGACCGGGGAGCTGTTTTTT. It translates to CAWSARTSGVTGELFF.